This TCR beta chain is from a study of cytomegalovirus exposure and HLA in healthy donors. CDR3 length: 17 residues. In germline, CDR1 is LGHNA, CDR2 YNFKEQ. The V gene lost 0 bases and the J gene lost 1 base, with 12 bases spanning the gap. PCR used 60 Vbeta primers and 13 Jbeta primers. TCRdb keeps only in-frame clones here, not all; method: immunoSEQ multiplex PCR. This sample has about 230,000 clones, with more than 75% found just once. The chain links TRBV4-2 to TRBJ2-2; possibly TRBD2 for D (6 bases). The specimen was PBMCs. The receptor's source is a human donor in good health. CDR3 nucleotides: TGTGCCAGCAGCCAAGAGGGGGGTTTGAGGAACACCGGGGAGCTGTTTTTT. It encodes CASSQEGGLRNTGELFF.